These 23 T cell receptor beta chains came from one sample sequenced in a study of cytomegalovirus exposure and HLA in healthy donors. The PCR used 60 Vbeta and 13 Jbeta primers. This table comes from immunoSEQ multiplex PCR, and its TCRdb copy is limited to in-frame clones, with some not included. The data hold about 130,000 clones, with approximately 79% observed a single time. The sample was PBMCs. Receptor source: a young man in good health and CMV-seropositive.

CDR3 amino acids: CATLPGTTSYNEQFF. CDR3 coding DNA: TGTGCCACTCTACCGGGGACTACCTCCTACAATGAGCAGTTCTTC. J is TRBJ2-1 and V is TRBV10-3; 7 nucleotides agree with TRBD2. V lost 10 bases to trimming and J lost 0 bases; unmatched junction nucleotides: 9. The CDR3 consists of 15 residues. Germline V lookup: CDR1 ENHRY, CDR2 SYGVKD.

J is TRBJ2-5 and V is TRBV7-9; D remains ambiguous. The CDR3 runs to 11 residues. V dropped 1 base and J dropped 9 bases, with 6 bases sitting between them. Germline assignment: CDR1 SEHNR and CDR2 FQNEAQ (reference sequence). CDR3 nucleotide sequence: TGTGCCAGCAGCTTAGATGAGTCCCAGTACTTC. Its translation is CASSLDESQYF. Full variable domain (outside the CDR3, taken from reference TRBV7-9 and TRBJ2-5): DTGVSQNPRHKITKRGQNVTFRCDPISEHNRLYWYRQTLGQGPEFLTYFQNEAQLEKSRLLSDRFSAERPKGSFSTLEIQRTEQGDSAMYLCASSLDESQYFGPGTRLLVL.

V usage is TRBV27 and J usage is TRBJ1-1; D is unresolved. The germline V and J ends were trimmed by 3 bases and 0 bases, with 8 bases remaining between them. Germline lookup yields CDR1 MNHEY and CDR2 SMNVEV (reference sequence). The CDR3 contains 14 residues. The CDR3 nucleotides read TGTGCCAGCAGTTTGAACGGAGTGAACACTGAAGCTTTCTTT. Protein: CASSLNGVNTEAFF.

This clone was detected only once. CDR3 amino acids: CASILWGEQANEQFF. For the CDR3, the DNA is TGTGCCAGTATCCTGTGGGGAGAGCAGGCTAATGAGCAGTTCTTC. The V call is TRBV19, the J call TRBJ2-1; perhaps TRBD2 as D (5 bases). The germline V gene has CDR1 LNHDA and CDR2 SQIVND (reference sequence). The ends were cut back, 7 bases at V and 7 bases at J, with 20 bases in the middle. The CDR3 consists of 15 residues.

This chain uses TRBV7-2 with TRBJ1-3; tentative D call: TRBD1 (5 bases). CDR1 SGHTA and CDR2 FQGNSA come from the germline V gene. This CDR3 has 16 amino acids. Trimming pared 5 bases from V and 2 bases from J, leaving 16 bases between. The CDR3 coding sequence is TGTGCCAGCAGCCGGGTAGGCGGGGCGGCTGGAAACACCATATATTTT. Translated, it gives CASSRVGGAAGNTIYF.

The chain has TRBV27 and TRBJ2-1; the D gene is possibly TRBD1 (6 bases). Trimming removed 5 bases at V and 3 bases at J, with 14 bases between. CDR3 size: 15 residues. From germline, CDR1 is MNHEY and CDR2 SMNVEV (reference sequence). The CDR3, as DNA: TGTGCCAGCAGTCAAACAGGGTACGGCTACAATGAGCAGTTCTTC. Protein sequence: CASSQTGYGYNEQFF.

The J gene is TRBJ1-1, the V gene TRBV1; the table's D call, TRBD1, was not checked against the DNA. TRBV1 is deemed a pseudogene. This CDR3 is built from 17 residues. CDR3 DNA sequence: TGCACCAGCAGCCAAAACACCGGGACAGGGGTAGGCACTGAAGCTTTCTTT. This encodes CTSSQNTGTGVGTEAFF.

The rearrangement links TRBV9 to TRBJ1-2, with 7 bases lining up with TRBD1. V shed 3 bases, J shed 4 bases, and the junction held 12 bases outside the gene matches. Germline CDR1 SGDLS, CDR2 YYNGEE. The CDR3 totals 16 residues. The CDR3 protein is CASSGTHRTGAYGYTF. DNA of the CDR3: TGTGCCAGCAGCGGGACCCACCGAACAGGGGCCTATGGCTACACCTTC.

This clone has only a few counts. J is TRBJ2-1 and V is TRBV7-2; 8 positions match TRBD1. Germline lookup yields CDR1 SGHTA and CDR2 FQGNSA. This CDR3 has 15 amino acids. Trimming at V came to 5 bases and at J to 4 bases, leaving 7 bases not matched to a gene. DNA for the CDR3: TGTGCCAGCAGCCCCAGGACAGGGCAGTACAATGAGCAGTTCTTC. Translation: CASSPRTGQYNEQFF.

V and J are TRBV6-1 and TRBJ1-5, with a weak D call TRBD1 (5 bases). V was pared by 2 bases and J by 3 bases, with 8 bases between. CDR3 length equals 14 residues. Germline assignment: CDR1 MNHNS and CDR2 SASEGT. For the CDR3, the DNA is TGTGCCAGCAGTGAATGGGGCCCCAATCAGCCCCAGCATTTT. Residues: CASSEWGPNQPQHF.

The genes are TRBV4-1 and TRBJ1-6, with 10 bases that match TRBD1. Per the germline V gene, CDR1 is MGHRA and CDR2 is YSYEKL. CDR3 length: 16 residues. Trimming at V came to 4 bases and at J to 4 bases, leaving 4 bases not matched to a gene. In nucleotides, the CDR3 is TGCGCCAGCAGCCCGGGACAGGGGAGGTATAATTCACCCCTCCACTTT. It is translated as CASSPGQGRYNSPLHF.

The chain carries TRBV7-8 and TRBJ1-1; 7 bases are a match to TRBD1. Germline V gene lookup returns CDR1 SGHVS and CDR2 FQNEAQ. The CDR3 is 12 residues long. Trimming took 6 bases from V and 11 from J; bases not matched to a gene: 9. DNA for the CDR3: TGTGCCAGCAGTCCTGACAGGGATAGGGCTTTCTTT. Protein: CASSPDRDRAFF.

The V gene is TRBV18, the J gene TRBJ1-6, with 7 bases aligning to TRBD1. The CDR3 totals 14 residues. Germline V gives CDR1 KGHSH, CDR2 LQKENI. With V trimmed by 4 bases and J by 11 bases, 8 bases remained unmatched. CDR3 residues: CASSLTGTETPLHF. As DNA, the CDR3 is TGTGCCAGCTCACTGACAGGGACCGAAACACCCCTCCACTTT.

This sequence joins TRBV5-4 and TRBJ2-2, with D uncertain. CDR3 size: 15 residues. Germline CDR1 reads SGHNT; CDR2 reads YYREEE (reference sequence). V dropped 2 bases and J dropped 1 base, with 9 bases sitting between them. The CDR3 sequence is CASSFAVKNTGELFF. In nucleotides, the CDR3 is TGTGCCAGCAGCTTCGCGGTTAAGAACACCGGGGAGCTGTTTTTT.

As for this clone: The same CDR3 can be traced to other DNA sequences in this sample. J is TRBJ2-2 and V is TRBV9, with 12 bases lining up with TRBD2. The CDR3 has 16 residues. The germline V gene has CDR1 SGDLS and CDR2 YYNGEE. Trimming took 0 bases from V and 4 from J; bases not matched to a gene: 1. This CDR3 is CASSVGLAGVTGELFF. The CDR3 coding sequence is TGTGCCAGCAGCGTAGGACTAGCGGGAGTCACCGGGGAGCTGTTTTTT.

V usage is TRBV13 and J usage is TRBJ2-3, with 8 bases fitting TRBD2. Germline lookup yields CDR1 PRHDT and CDR2 FYEKMQ (reference sequence). The CDR3 consists of 11 residues. V gave up 5 bases and J gave up 11 bases; unmatched junction bases: 3. The DNA of the CDR3 is TGTGCCAGCAGCCCCGGGACTAGGCAGTATTTT. It is translated as CASSPGTRQYF. Full variable domain (remainder filled in from reference TRBV13 and TRBJ2-3): AAGVIQSPRHLIKEKRETATLKCYPIPRHDTVYWYQQGPGQDPQFLISFYEKMQSDKGSIPDRFSAQQFSDYHSELNMSSLELGDSALYFCASSPGTRQYFGPGTRLTVL.

V gene TRBV6-5 combines with J gene TRBJ2-2; the D gene is possibly TRBD2 (5 bases). CDR1 and CDR2 (germline): MNHEY, SVGAGI. The V gene lost 5 bases and the J gene lost 1 base, with 11 bases spanning the gap. The CDR3 length is 15 residues. The CDR3: CASSPDRGNTGELFF. CDR3 DNA sequence: TGTGCCAGCAGTCCGGACCGGGGGAACACCGGGGAGCTGTTTTTT.

This clone appeared a single time. In DNA, the CDR3 is TGTGCCAGCAGTTTGGGGGGAGGTACGGGCTACGAGCAGTACTTC. Amino acid sequence: CASSLGGGTGYEQYF. The chain is built from TRBV28 and TRBJ2-7, with a possible D match to TRBD2 (6 bases). Germline V gene lookup returns CDR1 MDHEN and CDR2 SYDVKM. The CDR3 extends over 15 amino acids. V lost 3 bases and J 3 bases, leaving 15 bases between the germline ends.

This chain connects TRBV4-2 to TRBJ2-1; TRBD2 aligns across 7 bases. In germline, CDR1 is LGHNA, CDR2 YNFKEQ. J was trimmed by 1 base and V by 5 bases; bases with no gene match: 8. This CDR3 comprises 16 residues. The CDR3 coding sequence is TGTGCCAGCAGCTCGTGGACTAGTCGGTCCTACAATGAGCAGTTCTTC. This gives the protein CASSSWTSRSYNEQFF.

The rearrangement links TRBV20-1 to TRBJ2-3, with D unclear. The CDR3 is 11 residues long. Deletions cut 5 bases from V and 9 bases from J, with 12 bases between. CDR1 and CDR2 (germline): DFQATT, SNEGSKA (reference sequence). The DNA of the CDR3 is TGCAGTGCTCCCCTTCCCGTGACGCAGTATTTT. Amino acids: CSAPLPVTQYF.

The rearrangement uses TRBV6-5 and TRBJ2-7; D is perhaps TRBD2 (5 bases). The CDR3 loop spans 13 amino acids. V was clipped by 0 bases and J by 3 bases, with 6 bases between them. Germline V lookup: CDR1 MNHEY, CDR2 SVGAGI. This CDR3 is CASSYSGSYEQYF. In DNA, the CDR3 is TGTGCCAGCAGTTACTCTGGGAGCTACGAGCAGTACTTC.

V is TRBV25-1 and J is TRBJ2-3; 11 bases line up with TRBD1. CDR3 size: 15 residues. The junction had 3 bases not matched to a gene; V was cut back by 3 bases and J by 4 bases. CDR1 is MGHDK and CDR2 is SYGVNS in the germline V gene. The CDR3 loop is CASSEDRGRSDTQYF. The DNA of the CDR3 is TGTGCCAGCAGTGAGGACAGGGGGCGGTCAGATACGCAGTATTTT.

This clone has only one observation. The V and J genes are TRBV9 and TRBJ2-3, with a weak D call TRBD2 (5 bases). This CDR3 spans 15 amino acids. Germline-derived CDR1 and CDR2 are SGDLS and YYNGEE. V lost 3 bases and J 4 bases, leaving 15 bases between the germline ends. The CDR3, as DNA: TGTGCCAGCAGCGCCCACTTGGACTTGCCAGATACGCAGTATTTT. Translation gives CASSAHLDLPDTQYF.